A selection of T cell receptor beta chains follows, all from one sample in a study of cytomegalovirus exposure and HLA in healthy donors. Using immunoSEQ multiplex PCR, the repertoire was profiled, and TCRdb retains in-frame clones only, with some absent. The sample lists some 130,000 clones, roughly two thirds seen once, with 1.5% to 2% in the top ten. Sequencing input: PBMCs. Source of these receptors: a man aged 25 to 45 in good health and CMV-seropositive. The CDR3 runs from the conserved cysteine through the conserved F or W. The order of the fields is CDR3 protein, CDR3 DNA, D gene, V gene, J gene, clone size. The D gene is left open where the match is weak. The size of a clone is reported for some rows only, either as once, few or many, or as a class for expanded clones.

CDR3aa: CASSKGGLAGGLGDTQYF
CDR3nt: TGTGCCAGCAGTAAAGGGGGACTAGCGGGAGGGCTAGGAGATACGCAGTATTTT
d_gene: TRBD2
v_gene: TRBV6-1
j_gene: TRBJ2-3
abundance: NA

CDR3aa: CASSLSGTGNQPQHF
CDR3nt: TGTGCCAGCAGCTTAAGCGGGACAGGAAATCAGCCCCAGCATTTT
d_gene: TRBD1
v_gene: TRBV7-3
j_gene: TRBJ1-5
abundance: NA

CDR3aa: CASSPGLAGAYEQYF
CDR3nt: TGTGCCAGCAGTCCTGGACTAGCGGGGGCCTATGAGCAGTACTTC
d_gene: TRBD2
v_gene: TRBV25-1
j_gene: TRBJ2-7
abundance: NA

CDR3aa: CASSLISTFNYGYTF
CDR3nt: TGTGCCAGCAGCTTAATATCGACATTTAACTATGGCTACACCTTC
d_gene: NA
v_gene: TRBV11-2
j_gene: TRBJ1-2
abundance: NA

CDR3aa: CASSQVGQGAGNQPQHF
CDR3nt: TGCGCCAGCAGCCAAGTAGGACAGGGGGCGGGCAATCAGCCCCAGCATTTT
d_gene: TRBD1
v_gene: TRBV4-1
j_gene: TRBJ1-5
abundance: NA

CDR3aa: CASPGLAGGRPTYEQYF
CDR3nt: TGTGCCAGCCCGGGACTAGCGGGAGGGAGGCCTACCTACGAGCAGTACTTC
d_gene: TRBD2
v_gene: TRBV28
j_gene: TRBJ2-7
abundance: NA

CDR3aa: CSVGTDTQYF
CDR3nt: TGCAGCGTCGGCACAGATACGCAGTATTTT
d_gene: NA
v_gene: TRBV29-1
j_gene: TRBJ2-3
abundance: few

CDR3aa: CASSLSGQGAAKLFF
CDR3nt: TGCGCCAGCAGCTTGTCGGGACAGGGTGCGGCGAAACTGTTTTTT
d_gene: TRBD1
v_gene: TRBV5-1
j_gene: TRBJ1-4
abundance: NA

CDR3aa: CASSPAPGLAGSYEQYF
CDR3nt: TGTGCCAGCAGCCCAGCACCGGGACTAGCGGGCTCCTACGAGCAGTACTTC
d_gene: TRBD2
v_gene: TRBV11-2
j_gene: TRBJ2-7
abundance: once

CDR3aa: CASSVGLAGARHEQFF
CDR3nt: TGTGCCAGCAGCGTAGGGCTAGCGGGAGCCCGTCATGAGCAGTTCTTC
d_gene: TRBD2
v_gene: TRBV9
j_gene: TRBJ2-1
abundance: NA

CDR3aa: CASSPSSGFHYEQYF
CDR3nt: TGTGCCAGCAGCCCCTCTTCAGGGTTTCACTACGAGCAGTACTTC
d_gene: NA
v_gene: TRBV13
j_gene: TRBJ2-7
abundance: NA

CDR3aa: CASSLAGAGYEQYF
CDR3nt: TGCGCCAGCAGCTTGGCGGGCGCAGGGTACGAGCAGTACTTC
d_gene: NA
v_gene: TRBV5-1
j_gene: TRBJ2-7
abundance: NA

CDR3aa: CASSLTRGPEAFF
CDR3nt: TGTGCCAGCAGCTTAACCCGCGGTCCTGAAGCTTTCTTT
d_gene: NA
v_gene: TRBV11-2
j_gene: TRBJ1-1
abundance: few

CDR3aa: CASSERAGWPGVYQPQHF
CDR3nt: TGTGCCAGCAGTGAAAGGGCAGGGTGGCCGGGGGTTTATCAGCCCCAGCATTTT
d_gene: NA
v_gene: TRBV6-1
j_gene: TRBJ1-5
abundance: NA